This T cell receptor beta chain was captured by sequencing in a study of blood T cell repertoires in COVID-19. The wider study: Some COVID-19 samples were acute and others convalescent; all came from the United States, Italy and Spain.

Here immunoSEQ multiplex PCR was the method, and the copy in TCRdb shows in-frame clones only, minus some. The data contain about 260,000 clones, approximately 82% of them singletons. The length of the CDR3 is 16 residues. Germline CDR1 and CDR2: SGHNT and YYREEE (reference sequence). V trimming: 6 bases; J trimming: 0 bases; junction bases outside the gene matches: 10. This TCR was sampled from a man aged 60 to 75 who had recovered from COVID-19. This chain connects TRBV5-4 to TRBJ2-3, with 7 nucleotides matching TRBD2. Sequenced: peripheral blood. Here the CDR3 reads CASTIKRDPSTDTQYF. As DNA, the CDR3 is TGTGCCAGCACCATAAAGCGGGATCCTAGCACAGATACGCAGTATTTT.